The 13 T cell receptor beta chains listed next were all sequenced from one sample in a study of T cell clonotyping in hematopoietic cell transplantation. Produced via immunoSEQ multiplex PCR; TCRdb's table is partial and in-frame only. The sample has roughly 15,000 clones, around 85% seen once. Material: peripheral blood mononuclear cells. Receptors originate from a woman aged 40 to 50 in good health. Some clones in this sample may be carry-over from other donors' samples.

The gene calls are TRBV4-1 and TRBJ1-1, with D maybe TRBD1 (6 bases). The germline gives CDR1 MGHRA, CDR2 YSYEKL. V shed 0 bases and J shed 1 base, with 9 bases lying between them. The CDR3 has 15 residues. CDR3 protein: CASSQDGGGNTEAFF. The CDR3, as DNA: TGCGCCAGCAGCCAAGATGGAGGGGGGAACACTGAAGCTTTCTTT.

The chain employs TRBV11-2 and TRBJ2-7; the D call may be TRBD1 or TRBD2 (5 bases each). There are 17 residues in the CDR3. Trimming shortened V by 3 bases and J by 0 bases, and 18 bases separated the two germline ends. CDR1 SGHAT and CDR2 FQNNGV come from the germline V gene. CDR3 sequence reads: CASSLGAGRRLSYEQYF. CDR3 nucleotides: TGTGCCAGCAGCTTGGGAGCAGGGCGTCGCCTCTCCTACGAGCAGTACTTC.

This chain's CDR3 is CAWTSGTTVNEQFF. The CDR3 DNA is TGTGCCTGGACCTCAGGGACTACAGTCAATGAGCAGTTCTTC. The J gene is TRBJ2-1, the V gene TRBV30, with 7 bases matching TRBD2. Germline V CDR1 and CDR2: GTSNPN, SVGIG (reference sequence). The CDR3 is 14 residues long. The V gene end was trimmed by 4 bases and the J gene end by 6 bases; junction bases not matched to a gene: 9.

The chain combines TRBV28 with TRBJ1-5; tentatively, D is TRBD1 (5 bases). The CDR3 length is 13 residues. The V end was cut by 5 bases, the J end by 4 bases, with 9 bases between. Germline CDR1 and CDR2: MDHEN and SYDVKM. CDR3 in amino acids: CASSRQGNQPQHF. In DNA form, the CDR3 reads TGTGCCAGCAGTCGCCAGGGTAATCAGCCCCAGCATTTT.

The chain couples TRBV7-2 to TRBJ1-4; D not resolved. Germline V gene lookup returns CDR1 SGHTA and CDR2 FQGNSA. The CDR3 spans 16 residues. Trimming left V 5 bases short and J 5 bases short, with 18 bases between. The CDR3 loop reads CASSPRGGELNEKLFF. DNA for the CDR3: TGTGCCAGCAGCCCCCGGGGTGGGGAGCTGAATGAAAAACTGTTTTTT.

The chain uses TRBV23-1 and TRBJ2-7; 9 positions agree with TRBD1. TRBV23-1 belongs to the ORF category, with a function that is uncertain. The CDR3 spans 14 residues. V gave up 7 bases and J gave up 3 bases; unmatched junction bases: 7. The CDR3 reads CASNSQTGGYEQYF. CDR3 in DNA: TGCGCCAGCAACAGTCAGACAGGGGGCTACGAGCAGTACTTC.

The chain has TRBV6-6 and TRBJ2-7; 8 nucleotides match TRBD2. Germline V gene lookup returns CDR1 MNHNY and CDR2 SVGAGI (reference sequence). The CDR3 runs to 13 residues. The ends lost 3 bases at V and 5 bases at J; junction bases unmatched: 3. The CDR3 loop reads CASSYSGIDEQYF. CDR3 sequence (DNA): TGTGCCAGCAGTTATAGCGGGATTGACGAGCAGTACTTC.

The chain recombines TRBV14 with TRBJ1-2, with D unclear. Trimming removed 2 bases at V and 10 bases at J, with 17 bases between. Looked up from germline, CDR1 is SGHDN and CDR2 is FVKESK. This CDR3 is built from 14 residues. CDR3 protein: CASSQKSHRDVYTF. The CDR3 bases are TGTGCCAGCAGCCAAAAGAGCCATCGGGATGTCTACACCTTC.

This chain uses TRBV9 with TRBJ2-7; D could derive from TRBD1 or TRBD2 (5 bases each). The CDR3 has 15 amino acids. Trimming removed 0 bases at V and 4 bases at J, with 14 bases between. Germline assignment: CDR1 SGDLS and CDR2 YYNGEE. The DNA of the CDR3 is TGTGCCAGCAGCGTAGCGACAGAGGGCCTGTACGAGCAGTACTTC. It encodes CASSVATEGLYEQYF.

This clone was observed a handful of times. The chain employs TRBV28 and TRBJ1-2, with no clear D. Germline CDR1 MDHEN, CDR2 SYDVKM. Trimming cost V 7 bases and J 8 bases, with 20 bases left between them. This CDR3 is built from 14 residues. This CDR3 is CASTRGRLTGGYTF. The DNA for the CDR3 is TGTGCCAGCACCCGTGGCCGGCTCACGGGAGGCTACACCTTC.

The J gene is TRBJ2-7, the V gene TRBV19; 7 positions agree with TRBD2. This CDR3 is 14 amino acids long. J lost 2 bases, V lost 6 bases, and 7 bases had no gene match. Looked up from germline, CDR1 is LNHDA and CDR2 is SQIVND (reference sequence). The CDR3 DNA reads TGTGCCAGTAGGCGAACTAGCGCGACCTACGAGCAGTACTTC. Translation: CASRRTSATYEQYF.

This chain uses TRBV11-2 with TRBJ1-3; D remains ambiguous. The CDR3 is made up of 11 amino acids. The ends were cut back, 6 bases at V and 4 bases at J, with 4 bases in the middle. Germline assignment: CDR1 SGHAT and CDR2 FQNNGV. The CDR3 spells CASRRGNTIYF. CDR3 coding DNA: TGTGCCAGCAGGCGCGGAAACACCATATATTTT.

The rearrangement uses TRBV4-1 and TRBJ1-3, with D perhaps TRBD1 (5 bases). The V end lost 2 bases, the J end lost 0 bases, and 8 bases lay between the germline ends. Germline CDR1 reads MGHRA; CDR2 reads YSYEKL. CDR3 length: 15 residues. CDR3 coding DNA: TGCGCCAGCAGCCAATCTAGGGGCTCTGGAAACACCATATATTTT. It is translated as CASSQSRGSGNTIYF.